The 27 T cell receptor beta chains in this list originate from one sample, sequenced in a study of T cell responses to AZD1222 COVID-19 vaccine listed by TCRdb under 2021. The sample's time point label, decoded: baseline before first vaccination. The library was made by the immunoSEQ multiplex PCR assay. TCRdb obtained this table from immuneACCESS and retained in-frame rearrangements with V and J assigned. These tables miss some clones; where compared with another copy, unresolved V genes account for less than half of the shortfall, and the remainder is unexplained. The sample data list roughly 130,000 clones, and more than 85% of these were observed just once. The ten largest clones represent around 3% of the sample. The sample was peripheral blood, taken on day 0 of AZD1222 vaccination. These receptors were collected from an adult in good health.

This clone occurred once. This CDR3 is CASSLGTATGPQHF. The CDR3 DNA follows: TGTGCCAGTAGTCTGGGGACAGCCACTGGGCCCCAGCATTTT. The chain has TRBV19 and TRBJ1-5; 7 bases align to TRBD1. The CDR3 has 14 residues. V was clipped by 5 bases and J by 9 bases; unmatched bases: 10. Germline V gene lookup returns CDR1 LNHDA and CDR2 SQIVND (reference sequence).

CDR3 sequence: CASSEQYLAGAYEQYF. The DNA of the CDR3 is TGTGCCAGCAGTGAACAGTATCTAGCGGGAGCATACGAGCAGTACTTC. The gene calls are TRBV6-1 and TRBJ2-7, with 10 bases matching TRBD2. Germline V lookup: CDR1 MNHNS, CDR2 SASEGT. The V gene end was trimmed by 2 bases and the J gene end by 4 bases; junction bases not matched to a gene: 8. CDR3 size: 16 residues.

The chain links TRBV29-1 to TRBJ1-1; D call uncertain. From germline, CDR1 is SQVTM and CDR2 ANQGSEA. The CDR3 runs to 12 residues. V lost 3 bases to trimming and J lost 6 bases, with 11 bases between them. CDR3: CSVDIPSPEAFF. The CDR3 DNA sequence: TGCAGCGTTGATATCCCATCCCCTGAAGCTTTCTTT.

V is TRBV28 and J is TRBJ2-5; D assignment may be TRBD1 or TRBD2 (5 bases each). This CDR3 spans 16 amino acids. The V end lost 1 base, the J end lost 1 base, and 13 bases lay between the germline ends. Germline V gene sequence: CDR1 MDHEN, CDR2 SYDVKM. The CDR3: CASSLSGYGVQETQYF. DNA for the CDR3: TGTGCCAGCAGTTTATCAGGGTACGGGGTCCAAGAGACCCAGTACTTC.

The chain's CDR3 is CASSFTGRPHTDTQYF. The CDR3 nucleotides are TGTGCCAGCAGCTTTACGGGGAGACCCCACACAGATACGCAGTATTTT. The chain has TRBV11-2 and TRBJ2-3; TRBD2 is a possible D gene (5 bases). The CDR3 contains 16 residues. Trimming removed 3 bases at V and 2 bases at J, with 15 bases between. Germline V gene data show CDR1 as SGHAT and CDR2 as FQNNGV.

V is TRBV19 and J is TRBJ2-3; D could derive from TRBD1 or TRBD2 (5 bases each). The V gene's germline CDR1 is LNHDA and CDR2 SQIVND (reference sequence). This CDR3 region has 16 residues. The V and J ends lost 1 base and 0 bases respectively, with 11 bases between them. The CDR3 sequence: CASSIGGGPSTDTQYF. The CDR3 nucleotides read TGTGCCAGTAGTATAGGGGGCGGGCCTAGCACAGATACGCAGTATTTT. The complete variable domain, with remaining parts taken from reference TRBV19 and TRBJ2-3, reads DGGITQSPKYLFRKEGQNVTLSCEQNLNHDAMYWYRQDPGQGLRLIYYSQIVNDFQKGDIAEGYSVSREKKESFPLTVTSAQKNPTAFYLCASSIGGGPSTDTQYFGPGTRLTVL.

The V gene is TRBV5-6, the J gene TRBJ2-7, with TRBD2 matching 11 bases. The CDR3 sequence is 17 residues long. Germline values: CDR1 SGHDT, CDR2 YYEEEE. J gave up 7 bases and V 5 bases, and 17 bases lay outside the gene matches. In nucleotides, the CDR3 is TGTGCCAGCAGGAGTACAGGGACTAGCGGAGATTACGAAGAGCAGTACTTC. Translation gives CASRSTGTSGDYEEQYF.

This clone has just one count. J is TRBJ2-5 and V is TRBV6-6; 11 nucleotides agree with TRBD2. The CDR3 length is 15 residues. V lost 5 bases to trimming and J lost 6 bases; unmatched junction nucleotides: 8. Germline V gene sequence: CDR1 MNHNY, CDR2 SVGAGI (reference sequence). The DNA for the CDR3 is TGTGCCAGCAGTAGTAGCGGGGGGGGCCAGAAGACCCAGTACTTC. Translated: CASSSSGGGQKTQYF.

The J gene is TRBJ2-1, the V gene TRBV10-2, with 7 bases that match TRBD1. Trimming at V came to 3 bases and at J to 5 bases, leaving 13 bases not matched to a gene. The CDR3 has 17 residues. The germline gives CDR1 WSHSY, CDR2 SAAADI. The chain's CDR3 is CASSDPRTGPADNEQFF. For the CDR3, the DNA is TGCGCCAGCAGTGACCCCCGGACAGGTCCTGCGGACAATGAGCAGTTCTTC.

The chain joins TRBV11-3 to TRBJ2-7, with a tentative D call TRBD2 (5 bases). The length of the CDR3 is 12 residues. The germline V gene has CDR1 SGHNT and CDR2 YENEEA. V shed 5 bases and J shed 3 bases, with 8 bases lying between them. CDR3 sequence (DNA): TGTGCCAGCAGCCGACGGGGCTACGAGCAGTACTTC. This gives the protein CASSRRGYEQYF. Full variable domain (remainder filled in from reference TRBV11-3 and TRBJ2-7): EAGVVQSPRYKIIEKKQPVAFWCNPISGHNTLYWYLQNLGQGPELLIRYENEEAVDDSQLPKDRFSAERLKGVDSTLKIQPAELGDSAVYLCASSRRGYEQYFGPGTRLTVT.

V and J are TRBV5-5 and TRBJ1-5; D is perhaps TRBD1 (5 bases). The CDR3 has 14 amino acids. Germline V gene data show CDR1 as SGHKS and CDR2 as YYEKEE (reference sequence). Trimming left V 0 bases short and J 6 bases short, with 10 bases between. CDR3: CASSLDPGAQPQHF. The CDR3 nucleotides read TGTGCCAGCAGCTTGGATCCTGGGGCTCAGCCCCAGCATTTT. The full variable domain, in which reference TRBV5-5 and TRBJ1-5 provide the parts outside the CDR3, is DAGVTQSPTHLIKTRGQQVTLRCSPISGHKSVSWYQQVLGQGPQFIFQYYEKEERGRGNFPDRFSARQFPNYSSELNVNALLLGDSALYLCASSLDPGAQPQHFGDGTRLSIL.

CDR3 amino acids: CASSLFRQGSPETQYF. For the CDR3, the DNA is TGTGCCAGCAGTTTATTCCGCCAGGGTTCTCCAGAGACCCAGTACTTC. This sequence joins TRBV27 and TRBJ2-5; TRBD1 is a possible D gene (5 bases). The CDR3 has 16 amino acids. In germline, CDR1 is MNHEY, CDR2 SMNVEV (reference sequence). V dropped 1 base and J dropped 4 bases, with 16 bases sitting between them.

This clone was detected only a few times. The chain carries TRBV6-1 and TRBJ2-7; 7 nucleotides agree with TRBD1. Germline values: CDR1 MNHNS, CDR2 SASEGT. V trimming: 3 bases; J trimming: 5 bases; junction bases outside the gene matches: 7. The CDR3 contains 14 residues. The CDR3 here is CASSERGGVDEQYF. The CDR3 region has the DNA TGTGCCAGCAGTGAGAGAGGGGGCGTGGACGAGCAGTACTTC.

This rearrangement joins TRBV4-1 to TRBJ2-7; 7 bases are shared with TRBD1. The ends lost 8 bases at V and 5 bases at J; junction bases unmatched: 9. Germline V gene sequence: CDR1 MGHRA, CDR2 YSYEKL. The length of the CDR3 is 13 residues. CDR3 amino acids: CASGRQGLNEQYF. The CDR3 region has the DNA TGCGCCAGCGGCCGACAGGGTTTGAACGAGCAGTACTTC.

As DNA, the CDR3 is TGCAGCGTTCTATGGAGTCGGACAGGGAAAACCGGGGAGCTGTTTTTT. It yields the protein CSVLWSRTGKTGELFF. The chain employs TRBV29-1 and TRBJ2-2, with TRBD1 identical over 8 bases. The V and J ends lost 5 bases and 5 bases, in that order; junction bases with no gene match: 13. This CDR3 region has 16 residues. Germline V gene sequence: CDR1 SQVTM, CDR2 ANQGSEA.

The chain combines TRBV19 with TRBJ2-7; no clear D. V was trimmed by 5 bases and J by 0 bases, leaving 5 bases between them. There are 12 residues in the CDR3. Germline CDR1 is LNHDA and CDR2 is SQIVND (reference sequence). Here the CDR3 DNA reads TGTGCCAGTAGTGAGCCCTCCTACGAGCAGTACTTC. It yields the protein CASSEPSYEQYF.

The V and J genes are TRBV7-9 and TRBJ2-6, with 9 bases aligning to TRBD1. CDR3 length equals 19 residues. Losses at the gene ends were 1 base for V and 0 bases for J; bases not matched to a gene: 7. The V gene's germline CDR1 is SEHNR and CDR2 FQNEAQ (reference sequence). In DNA form, the CDR3 reads TGTGCCAGCAGCTTAGGGGACAGGGTCTATAACTCTGGGGCCAACGTCCTGACTTTC. Translating gives CASSLGDRVYNSGANVLTF.

This chain connects TRBV30 to TRBJ2-1; maybe TRBD2 (7 bases). The germline gives CDR1 GTSNPN, CDR2 SVGIG (reference sequence). V lost 0 bases and J 9 bases, leaving 18 bases between the germline ends. The CDR3 consists of 15 residues. This chain's CDR3 is CAWSVLGGAHGEQFF. CDR3 sequence (DNA): TGTGCCTGGAGTGTACTGGGGGGGGCTCACGGTGAGCAGTTCTTC.

The chain couples TRBV9 to TRBJ1-2, with a possible D match to TRBD1 (5 bases). The CDR3 runs to 16 residues. Germline values: CDR1 SGDLS, CDR2 YYNGEE. V was trimmed by 1 base and J by 2 bases, leaving 15 bases between them. CDR3 in DNA: TGTGCCAGCAGCGTAACAGTAGGGGAACCGAACTATGGCTACACCTTC. This encodes CASSVTVGEPNYGYTF.

The J gene is TRBJ1-6, the V gene TRBV7-8; D ambiguous. The CDR3 covers 14 residues. V was cut by 0 bases and J by 7 bases, with 7 bases left in between. Germline loops: CDR1 SGHVS, CDR2 FQNEAQ. The CDR3, as DNA: TGTGCCAGCAGCTTAGCTCAACAGAATTCACCCCTCCACTTT. It codes for CASSLAQQNSPLHF.

The rearrangement joins TRBV19 to TRBJ2-7, with unresolved D. Germline CDR1 reads LNHDA; CDR2 reads SQIVND (reference sequence). V lost 4 bases and J lost 6, with 4 bases in between. The CDR3 is 10 residues long. The CDR3 coding sequence is TGTGCCAGTAGTACAATCGAGCAGTACTTC. Encoded protein: CASSTIEQYF. The complete variable domain, with remaining parts taken from reference TRBV19 and TRBJ2-7, reads DGGITQSPKYLFRKEGQNVTLSCEQNLNHDAMYWYRQDPGQGLRLIYYSQIVNDFQKGDIAEGYSVSREKKESFPLTVTSAQKNPTAFYLCASSTIEQYFGPGTRLTVT.

Written as DNA, the CDR3 is TGTGCCAGTAGTGTAGTGACGGACAGGGGGGCCTGGAACACTGAAGCTTTCTTT. Its protein product is CASSVVTDRGAWNTEAFF. This chain connects TRBV19 to TRBJ1-1, with 10 bases aligning to TRBD1. Trimming at V came to 5 bases and at J to 1 base, leaving 13 bases not matched to a gene. This CDR3 comprises 18 residues. The germline CDR1 and CDR2 sequences are LNHDA and SQIVND (reference sequence).

The chain employs TRBV18 and TRBJ1-3; the D is unclear. CDR3 length equals 18 residues. V was shortened by 1 base and J by 1 base, with 17 bases between the two germline ends. Germline CDR1 reads KGHSH; CDR2 reads LQKENI. The CDR3 sequence is CASSPQVIRGISGNTIYF. The CDR3 DNA follows: TGTGCCAGCTCACCACAGGTCATTCGGGGAATTTCTGGAAACACCATATATTTT.

Regarding this clone: At one end the junction does not follow the germline gene, possibly because of a read error. The chain recombines TRBV7-2 with TRBJ2-5; TRBD2 matches 11 bases. Germline values: CDR1 SGHTA, CDR2 FQGNSA. This CDR3 spans 16 amino acids. The CDR3 DNA reads as TGTGCCAGCAGCCTAGCCGGGACTAGCGGCCAAGAGACCCAGTACTTC. This encodes CASSLAGTSGQETQYF.

The genes are TRBV11-2 and TRBJ2-5, with 9 bases identical to TRBD1. The CDR3 is 15 amino acids. The V and J ends lost 5 bases and 2 bases, in that order; junction bases with no gene match: 6. Germline lookup yields CDR1 SGHAT and CDR2 FQNNGV. CDR3 loop: CASSPQGTGQETQYF. Here the CDR3 DNA reads TGTGCCAGCAGCCCACAGGGGACAGGGCAAGAGACCCAGTACTTC.

The chain recombines TRBV12-3 or TRBV12-4 with TRBJ2-7; 7 bases match TRBD1. The CDR3 runs 13 residues. After removal of 5 bases from V and 4 bases from J, the junction contained 5 bases not matched to a gene. This chain's CDR3 is CASSGDSWYEQYF. The CDR3 DNA reads TGTGCCAGCAGTGGGGACAGTTGGTACGAGCAGTACTTC.

The CDR3 region has the DNA TGCAGTGCTAGTCTACAAGCGCCCACCAGGGCAGATACGCAGTATTTT. Protein product: CSASLQAPTRADTQYF. This chain connects TRBV20-1 to TRBJ2-3, with D maybe TRBD1 (5 bases). Trimming cost V 3 bases and J 4 bases, with 20 bases left between them. From germline, CDR1 is DFQATT and CDR2 SNEGSKA (reference sequence). The CDR3 contains 16 residues.